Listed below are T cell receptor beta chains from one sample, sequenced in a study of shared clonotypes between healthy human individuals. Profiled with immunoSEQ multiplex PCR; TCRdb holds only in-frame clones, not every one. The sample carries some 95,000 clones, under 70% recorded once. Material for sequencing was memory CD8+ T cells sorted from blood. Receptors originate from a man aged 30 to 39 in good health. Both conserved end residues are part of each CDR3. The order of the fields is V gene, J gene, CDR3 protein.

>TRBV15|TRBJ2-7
CATSRDQSYEQYF
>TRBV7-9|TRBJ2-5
CASSLGGRTETQYF
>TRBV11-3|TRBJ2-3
CASSRSIDDTDTQYF
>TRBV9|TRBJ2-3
CASSVESAGVRTDTQYF
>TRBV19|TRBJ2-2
CASSVRATGELFF
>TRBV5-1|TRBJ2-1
CASTQGGYNEQFF
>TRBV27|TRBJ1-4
CASSSGAVREKLFF
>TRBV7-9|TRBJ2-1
CASSLYGLAGPYNEQFF
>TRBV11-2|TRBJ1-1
CASTGGTEAFF
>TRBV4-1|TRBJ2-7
CASSPSGTSGTYEQYF
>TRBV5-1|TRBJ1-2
CASSSEEGAYGYTF
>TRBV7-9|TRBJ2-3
CASSFHPRTSGSYLYF
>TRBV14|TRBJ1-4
CASSQDFSETTNEKLFF
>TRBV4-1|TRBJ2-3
CASSRDPDRHTDTQYF
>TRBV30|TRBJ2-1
CAWSVPGSVSSQFF
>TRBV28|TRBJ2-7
CASRGRVSSYEQYF
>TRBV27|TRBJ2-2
CASSLGTVRTGELFF
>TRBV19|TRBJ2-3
CASSIIETGGTDTQYF
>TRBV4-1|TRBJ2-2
CASSHNLLDHTGELFF
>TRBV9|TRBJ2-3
CASSVGLREGPDTQYF
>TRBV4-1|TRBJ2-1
CASRNAGEQFF
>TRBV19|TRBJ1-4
CASSISRGHPNEKLFF
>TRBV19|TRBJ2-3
CASSSPLGGDTDTQYF
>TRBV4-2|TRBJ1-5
CASSQEQGASDQPQHF
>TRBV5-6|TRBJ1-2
CASSGQGNYGYTF
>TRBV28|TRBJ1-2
CASSDSGTVYGYTF
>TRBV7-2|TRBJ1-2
CASSFLSGQLRNYGYTF
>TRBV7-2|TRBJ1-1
CASDPLEGMSTEAFF
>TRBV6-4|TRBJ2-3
CASSGTGGTDTQYF